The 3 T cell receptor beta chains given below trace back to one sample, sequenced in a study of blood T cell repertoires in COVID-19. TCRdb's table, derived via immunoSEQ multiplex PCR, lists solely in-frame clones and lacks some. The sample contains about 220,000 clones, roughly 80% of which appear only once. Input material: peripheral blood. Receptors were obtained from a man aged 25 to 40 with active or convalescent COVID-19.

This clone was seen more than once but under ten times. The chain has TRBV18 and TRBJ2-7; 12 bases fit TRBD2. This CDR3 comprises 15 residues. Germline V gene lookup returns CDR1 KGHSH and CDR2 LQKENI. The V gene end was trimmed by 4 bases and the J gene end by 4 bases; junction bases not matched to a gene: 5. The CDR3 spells CASSQRLAGEYEQYF. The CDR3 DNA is TGTGCCAGCTCACAGAGACTAGCGGGGGAATACGAGCAGTACTTC.

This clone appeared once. CDR3 in amino acids: CASSVAGGGGTNTEAFF. The CDR3 DNA reads as TGTGCCAGCAGCGTAGCTGGGGGGGGTGGGACGAACACTGAAGCTTTCTTT. V usage is TRBV9 and J usage is TRBJ1-1, with D possibly being TRBD1 (5 bases). Trimming removed 0 bases from V and 1 base from J, with 16 bases in between. This CDR3 spans 17 amino acids. Germline-derived CDR1 and CDR2 are SGDLS and YYNGEE.

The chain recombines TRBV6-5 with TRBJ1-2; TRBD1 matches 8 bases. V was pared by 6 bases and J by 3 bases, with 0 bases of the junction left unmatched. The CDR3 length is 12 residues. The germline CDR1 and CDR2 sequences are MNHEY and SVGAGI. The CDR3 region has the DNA TGTGCCAGCAGGGACAGGGACTATGGCTACACCTTC. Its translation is CASRDRDYGYTF.